These T cell receptor beta chains were read from a single sample in a study of OX40 agonist ivuxolimab in advanced cancers. TCRdb keeps only in-frame clones here, not all; method: immunoSEQ multiplex PCR. The repertoire holds about 75,000 clones, roughly nine tenths seen once, with approximately 8.4% in the top ten. The source material was CD4+ or CD8+ T cells sorted from blood, sampled in a trial of the OX40 agonist ivuxolimab. These TCRs come from an adult with an advanced solid tumor such as melanoma, head and neck, liver or kidney cancer. Each CDR3 is given with its conserved first and last residue. D genes are given only for firm matches. Rows give clone size only sometimes, using once, few, many, or a class for an expanded clone.

D: .; V: TRBV7-8; J: TRBJ1-4; size: .; DNA: TGTGCCAGCAGCTTAAAGGAAAAACTGTTTTTT; CDR3: CASSLKEKLFF
D: TRBD2; V: TRBV6-6; J: TRBJ2-5; size: few; DNA: TGTGCCAGCAGCCGACCCGAGCGGGGGGGAGAGACCCAGTACTTC; CDR3: CASSRPERGGETQYF
D: .; V: TRBV7-2; J: TRBJ1-1; size: .; DNA: TGTGCCAGCAGCTTAGTGGTTAAAGACAGGCTAAGTCCCAACACTGAAGCTTTCTTT; CDR3: CASSLVVKDRLSPNTEAFF
D: TRBD1; V: TRBV6-5; J: TRBJ2-1; size: .; DNA: TGTGCCAGCAGCCGGGACAGGGTGTTAAGTGAGCAGTTCTTC; CDR3: CASSRDRVLSEQFF
D: .; V: TRBV4-3; J: TRBJ1-3; size: .; DNA: TGCGCCAGCAGCCAAGATCTAAGACAGGCCTCTGGAAACACCATATATTTT; CDR3: CASSQDLRQASGNTIYF
D: TRBD2; V: TRBV6-5; J: TRBJ2-7; size: .; DNA: TGTGCCAGCAGTTACTCAAGGAGCGGGAGGGACATCGAGCAGTACTTC; CDR3: CASSYSRSGRDIEQYF
D: .; V: TRBV5-1; J: TRBJ2-5; size: .; DNA: TGCGCCAGCAGCCCCCAGAGTACAGGGGAGACCCAGTACTTC; CDR3: CASSPQSTGETQYF
D: .; V: TRBV28; J: TRBJ1-2; size: .; DNA: TGTGCCAGCAGCCCCGCCGGACTAAATATGTGGGGCTACACCTTC; CDR3: CASSPAGLNMWGYTF
D: TRBD2; V: TRBV19; J: TRBJ2-2; size: .; DNA: TGTGCCAGTAGTATCCCAATGGGACTAGCGGGCCCTGGGGCCACCGGGGAGCTGTTTTTT; CDR3: CASSIPMGLAGPGATGELFF
D: .; V: TRBV28; J: TRBJ2-7; size: .; DNA: TGTGCCAGCAGCCTCGAAGCCTACGAGCAGTACTTC; CDR3: CASSLEAYEQYF
D: TRBD1; V: TRBV19; J: TRBJ1-2; size: few; DNA: TGTGCCAGCCGAACGGGACAGCAACCTTTCTATGGCTACACCTTC; CDR3: CASRTGQQPFYGYTF
D: .; V: TRBV7-6; J: TRBJ2-2; size: .; DNA: TGTGCCAGCAGTCAAACTCAGGCTGCCGCCGGGGAGCTGTTTTTT; CDR3: CASSQTQAAAGELFF
D: .; V: TRBV6-6; J: TRBJ2-1; size: .; DNA: TGTGCCAGCAGTTACGCGGACCTCACTAGTGAGCAGTTCTTC; CDR3: CASSYADLTSEQFF
D: .; V: TRBV29-1; J: TRBJ2-3; size: .; DNA: TGCAGCGTTGTAGTCCCCCCAGATACGCAGTATTTT; CDR3: CSVVVPPDTQYF
D: TRBD1; V: TRBV7-9; J: TRBJ2-1; size: .; DNA: TGTGCCAGCAGCCGGACAGGGTCAGAGTTCTTC; CDR3: CASSRTGSEFF
D: .; V: TRBV29-1; J: TRBJ2-5; size: .; DNA: TGCAGCGTTGAAGGTCGGCTGGCATGGGGGAAAGAGACCCAGTACTTC; CDR3: CSVEGRLAWGKETQYF
D: .; V: TRBV30; J: TRBJ1-4; size: few; DNA: TGTGCCTGGGCCACGGCCCTCGGGGGTAATGAAAAACTGTTTTTT; CDR3: CAWATALGGNEKLFF
D: .; V: TRBV4-1; J: TRBJ2-2; size: few; DNA: TGCGCCAGCAGCCAAGTCGATATGGGGCTACCTTCCGGGGAGCTGTTTTTT; CDR3: CASSQVDMGLPSGELFF
D: TRBD1; V: TRBV6-5; J: TRBJ1-2; size: .; DNA: TGTGCCAGCAGGGGGACAGGGAATGGCTACACCTTC; CDR3: CASRGTGNGYTF